Described below is a single T cell receptor beta chain sequence and its context. Its antigen remains unknown. The assay was immunoSEQ multiplex PCR, and TCRdb's table has in-frame clones only and misses some. The sample contains tens of thousands of clones, 85% to 90% of which appear only once. The sample is drawn from a study of T cell responses to AZD1222 COVID-19 vaccine. Study-wide points: The number of AZD1222 recipients seropositive at baseline was only 5 to 7. Females outnumbered males among donors, who were mostly white British; clonal diversity was possibly underestimated. Compared with day 0, the breadth and depth of the Spike-specific TCR repertoire rose significantly after two doses of AZD1222. Repertoires were sampled only after the peak T cell response.

Looked up from germline, CDR1 is SGHNT and CDR2 is YYREEE (reference sequence). The CDR3 contains 14 residues. V was cut by 0 bases and J by 4 bases, with 8 bases left in between. The sequences come from peripheral blood, collected 28 days after the second AZD1222 dose. This clonotype was obtained from an adult who received the AZD1222 COVID-19 vaccine. The rearrangement uses TRBV5-4 and TRBJ1-5, with D hard to call. CDR3 DNA sequence: TGTGCCAGCAGCTTGGGAGGGTTGAATCAGCCCCAGCATTTT. This codes for CASSLGGLNQPQHF.